This T cell receptor beta chain is from a study of brain T cells in children with intractable seizures. Generated by immunoSEQ multiplex PCR, the TCRdb table keeps only in-frame clones and is missing some. The data contain about 20,000 clones, approximately 94% of them singletons. Germline V gene data show CDR1 as PRHDT and CDR2 as FYEKMQ (reference sequence). V dropped 5 bases and J dropped 4; count of bases not matched to a gene: 8. The CDR3 covers 16 residues. Only cases whose brain tissue showed the highest T cell transcript signatures were sequenced. This sequence originates from a boy younger than 18 with focal cortical dysplasia and intractable seizures. The sample here was peripheral blood, taken at surgery. The chain combines TRBV13 with TRBJ2-2; 9 bases agree with TRBD1. CDR3 protein: CASSIPGQGTTGELFF. The CDR3, as DNA: TGTGCCAGCAGCATACCGGGACAGGGAACCACCGGGGAGCTGTTTTTT. The full variable domain, rest sourced from reference TRBV13 and TRBJ2-2, is AAGVIQSPRHLIKEKRETATLKCYPIPRHDTVYWYQQGPGQDPQFLISFYEKMQSDKGSIPDRFSAQQFSDYHSELNMSSLELGDSALYFCASSIPGQGTTGELFFGEGSRLTVL.